Below are 3 T cell receptor beta chains sequenced from a single sample in a study of shared clonotypes between healthy human individuals. Repertoires were generated with immunoSEQ multiplex PCR, while TCRdb's copy carries only in-frame clones and drops some. Here the sample spans under 2,500,000 clones, 90% to 97% being singletons. Sequences were obtained from naive CD4+ T cells sorted from blood. This sample's subset: CD45RA+ positively selected. Every receptor here comes from a man aged 18 to 29 in good health.

The J gene is TRBJ2-2, the V gene TRBV7-2; 11 bases align to TRBD2. The germline CDR1 and CDR2 sequences are SGHTA and FQGNSA. CDR3 length: 16 residues. Trimming removed 6 bases from V and 4 bases from J; junction bases left unmatched: 7. Here the CDR3 reads CASRLLAGGFTGELFF. DNA of the CDR3: TGTGCCAGCAGACTTCTAGCGGGGGGTTTCACCGGGGAGCTGTTTTTT.

Of note for this clone: At one end the junction does not follow the germline gene, possibly because of a read error. The CDR3 sequence: CASSPILAGYDEQYF. CDR3 bases: TGTGCTAGCAGCCCAATACTAGCGGGGTACGACGAGCAGTACTTC. This sequence joins TRBV7-7 and TRBJ2-7; 10 bases line up with TRBD2. Germline V gene lookup returns CDR1 SSHAT and CDR2 FNYEAQ (reference sequence). This CDR3 contains 15 residues. The full variable domain, with the rest looked up from reference TRBV7-7 and TRBJ2-7, is GAGVSQSPRYKVTKRGQDVTLRCDPISSHATLYWYQQALGQGPEFLTYFNYEAQPDKSGLPSDRFSAERPEGSISTLTIQRTEQRDSAMYRCASSPILAGYDEQYFGPGTRLTVT.

V and J are TRBV9 and TRBJ2-3, with 10 bases fitting TRBD2. The V gene's germline CDR1 is SGDLS and CDR2 YYNGEE. The CDR3 sequence is 15 residues long. J gave up 6 bases and V 4 bases, and 8 bases lay outside the gene matches. CDR3 nucleotide sequence: TGTGCCAGCAGCTACTCTAGCGGGAGCCACGATACGCAGTATTTT. It codes for CASSYSSGSHDTQYF.